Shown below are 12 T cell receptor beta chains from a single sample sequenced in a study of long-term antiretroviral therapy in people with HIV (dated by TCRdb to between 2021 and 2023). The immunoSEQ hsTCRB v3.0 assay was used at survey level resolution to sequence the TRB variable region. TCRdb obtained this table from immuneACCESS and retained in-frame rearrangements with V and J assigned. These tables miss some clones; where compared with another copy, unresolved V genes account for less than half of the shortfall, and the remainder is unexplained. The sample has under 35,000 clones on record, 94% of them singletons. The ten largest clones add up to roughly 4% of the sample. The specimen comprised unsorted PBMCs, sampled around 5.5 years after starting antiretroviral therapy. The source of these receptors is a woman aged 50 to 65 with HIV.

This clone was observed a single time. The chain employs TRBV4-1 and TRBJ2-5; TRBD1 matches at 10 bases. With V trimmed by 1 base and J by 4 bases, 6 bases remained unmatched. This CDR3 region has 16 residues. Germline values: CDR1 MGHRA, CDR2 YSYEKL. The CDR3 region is CASSQVGQGVGETQYF. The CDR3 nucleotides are TGCGCCAGCAGCCAAGTAGGACAGGGGGTAGGAGAGACCCAGTACTTC.

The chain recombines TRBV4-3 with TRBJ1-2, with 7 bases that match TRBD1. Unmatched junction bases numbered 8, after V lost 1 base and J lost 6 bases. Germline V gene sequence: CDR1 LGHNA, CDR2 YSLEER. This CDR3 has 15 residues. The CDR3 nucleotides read TGCGCCAGCAGCCAAGTAATAGGGGGCGAGAATGGCTACACCTTC. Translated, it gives CASSQVIGGENGYTF.

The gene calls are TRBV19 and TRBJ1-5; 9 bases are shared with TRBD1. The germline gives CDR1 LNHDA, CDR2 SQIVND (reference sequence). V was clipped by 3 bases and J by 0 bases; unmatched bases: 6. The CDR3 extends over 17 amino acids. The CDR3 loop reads CASSIWGQGDSNQPQHF. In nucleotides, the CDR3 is TGTGCCAGTAGTATTTGGGGACAGGGCGATAGCAATCAGCCCCAGCATTTT.

CDR3 nucleotide sequence: TGTGCCAGCAGCCCCCCGTGGGGACTTGATCAAGAGACCCAGTACTTC. Protein product: CASSPPWGLDQETQYF. The genes are TRBV7-9 and TRBJ2-5; a possible D gene is TRBD2 (6 bases). Looked up from germline, CDR1 is SEHNR and CDR2 is FQNEAQ (reference sequence). The V end lost 5 bases, the J end lost 2 bases, and 18 bases lay between the germline ends. The CDR3 is 16 residues long.

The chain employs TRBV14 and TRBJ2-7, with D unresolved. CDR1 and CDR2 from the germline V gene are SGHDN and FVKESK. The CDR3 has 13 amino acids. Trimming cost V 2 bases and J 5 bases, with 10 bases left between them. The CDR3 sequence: CASSQFRKDEQYF. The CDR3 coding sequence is TGTGCCAGCAGCCAATTTCGAAAGGACGAGCAGTACTTC.

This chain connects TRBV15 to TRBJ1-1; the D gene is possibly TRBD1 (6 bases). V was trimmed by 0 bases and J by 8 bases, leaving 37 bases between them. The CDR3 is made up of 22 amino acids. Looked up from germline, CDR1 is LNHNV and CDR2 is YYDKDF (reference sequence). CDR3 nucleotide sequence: TGTGCCACCAGCAGAGAAGGCCCCGCACCAGCAGGGGCTCGGGGTCGGAGCTTGGAAGCTTTCTTT. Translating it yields CATSREGPAPAGARGRSLEAFF. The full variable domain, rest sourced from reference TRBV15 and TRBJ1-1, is DAMVIQNPRYQVTQFGKPVTLSCSQTLNHNVMYWYQQKSSQAPKLLFHYYDKDFNNEADTPDNFQSRRPNTSFCFLDIRSPGLGDTAMYLCATSREGPAPAGARGRSLEAFFGQGTRLTVV.

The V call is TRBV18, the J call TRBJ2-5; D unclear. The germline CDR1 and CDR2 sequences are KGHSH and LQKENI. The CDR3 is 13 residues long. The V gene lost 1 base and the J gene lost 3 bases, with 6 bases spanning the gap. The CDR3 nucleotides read TGTGCCAGCTCACCACAGGCGGAAGAGACCCAGTACTTC. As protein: CASSPQAEETQYF.

This chain's CDR3 is CASSQDWGRPDTQYF. The DNA of the CDR3 is TGTGCCAGCAGCCAAGACTGGGGACGGCCAGATACGCAGTATTTT. J is TRBJ2-3 and V is TRBV14; the D call may be TRBD1 or TRBD2 (5 bases each). From germline, CDR1 is SGHDN and CDR2 FVKESK. The CDR3 is 15 amino acids. V gave up 0 bases and J gave up 4 bases, with 11 bases separating them.

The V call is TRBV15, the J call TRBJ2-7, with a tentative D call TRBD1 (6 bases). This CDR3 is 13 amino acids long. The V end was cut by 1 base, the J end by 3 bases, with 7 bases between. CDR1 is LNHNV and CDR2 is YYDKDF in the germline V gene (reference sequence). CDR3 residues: CATSRGTVYEQYF. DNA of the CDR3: TGTGCCACCAGCAGAGGGACAGTCTACGAGCAGTACTTC.

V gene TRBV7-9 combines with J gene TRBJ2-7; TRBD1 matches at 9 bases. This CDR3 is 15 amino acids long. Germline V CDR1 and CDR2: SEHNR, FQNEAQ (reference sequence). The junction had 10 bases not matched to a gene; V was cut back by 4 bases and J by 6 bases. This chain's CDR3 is CASSSTGGWVSEQYF. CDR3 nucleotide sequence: TGTGCCAGCAGCTCAACAGGGGGCTGGGTCTCCGAGCAGTACTTC.

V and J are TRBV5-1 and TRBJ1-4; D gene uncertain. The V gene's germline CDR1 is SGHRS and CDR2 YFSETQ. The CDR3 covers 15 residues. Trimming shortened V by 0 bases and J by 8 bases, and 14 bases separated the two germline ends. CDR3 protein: CASSLEGGYGEKLFF. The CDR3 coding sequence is TGCGCCAGCAGCTTGGAAGGAGGGTACGGCGAAAAACTGTTTTTT.

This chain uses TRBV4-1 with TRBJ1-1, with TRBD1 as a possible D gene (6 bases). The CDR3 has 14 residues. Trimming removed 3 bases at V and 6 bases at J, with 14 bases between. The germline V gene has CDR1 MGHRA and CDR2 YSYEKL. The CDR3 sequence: CASSQTGGGSEAFF. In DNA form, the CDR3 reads TGCGCCAGCAGCCAGACAGGTGGGGGCTCTGAAGCTTTCTTT.